Each of the 8 T cell receptor beta chains below was sequenced from the same sample in a study of T cells after yellow fever vaccination. TCRdb independently ran MiXCR on the 5' RACE reads; one entry per CDR3 protein. This table holds approximately 130,000 distinct CDR3 sequences, 13% to 15% found once. Specimen: CD8+ T cells sorted from PBMCs, collected 5 days after the yellow fever booster vaccination. These receptors came from a man between 18 and 35 years old who received the YFV17D yellow fever vaccine.

V and J are TRBV27 and TRBJ2-7; no clear D gene. The CDR3 extends over 16 amino acids. Germline CDR1 reads MNHEY; CDR2 reads SMNVEV (reference sequence). The V and J ends lost 3 bases and 0 bases respectively, with 15 bases between them. CDR3 DNA: TGTGCCAGCAGTTTCTCGAGGAGCAGGTTCTCCTACGAGCAGTACTTC. This gives the protein CASSFSRSRFSYEQYF.

The chain has TRBV2 and TRBJ1-2; tentatively, D is TRBD1 (5 bases). Trimming stripped 6 bases from V and 2 bases from J, with 13 bases between. This CDR3 is built from 14 residues. CDR1 SNHLY and CDR2 FYNNEI come from the germline V gene. This CDR3 is CASSRGTGNYGYTF. The CDR3 region has the DNA TGTGCCAGCAGCCGGGGCACCGGCAACTATGGCTACACCTTC.

This clonotype was detected a few times. The V gene is TRBV7-9, the J gene TRBJ2-5; D is tentatively TRBD1 or TRBD2 (5 bases each). This CDR3 contains 16 residues. Trimming took 2 bases from V and 5 from J, leaving 18 bases between them. Germline-derived CDR1 and CDR2 are SEHNR and FQNEAQ (reference sequence). CDR3 DNA: TGTGCCAGCAGCTTACTAAGTAGAGGGGCACGGGAGACCCAGTACTTC. This sequence encodes CASSLLSRGARETQYF.

A few counts support this clonotype. In nucleotides, the CDR3 is TGTGCCAGCAGCTTAGGAGGGGGACTCTCCTACGAGCAGTACTTC. It encodes CASSLGGGLSYEQYF. V is TRBV7-8 and J is TRBJ2-7; D is possibly TRBD1 or TRBD2 (6 bases each). V lost 1 base, J lost 0 bases, and 10 bases lay in between. Germline V gives CDR1 SGHVS, CDR2 FQNEAQ. The CDR3 sequence is 15 residues long.

CDR3 amino acids: CATSSQDPASGPQHF. The CDR3 bases are TGTGCCACCAGCAGTCAAGATCCGGCATCGGGGCCCCAGCATTTT. The rearrangement links TRBV15 to TRBJ1-5; D gene ambiguous. The V gene's germline CDR1 is LNHNV and CDR2 YYDKDF (reference sequence). With 3 bases removed from V and 9 bases from J, the gap between germline ends came to 18 bases. The CDR3 is made up of 15 amino acids. Complete variable domain (other parts from reference TRBV15 and TRBJ1-5): DAMVIQNPRYQVTQFGKPVTLSCSQTLNHNVMYWYQQKSSQAPKLLFHYYDKDFNNEADTPDNFQSRRPNTSFCFLDIRSPGLGDTAMYLCATSSQDPASGPQHFGDGTRLSIL.

V is TRBV7-9 and J is TRBJ2-2; unclear D gene. V was clipped by 6 bases and J by 4 bases, with 15 bases between them. This CDR3 comprises 15 residues. CDR1 is SEHNR, CDR2 FQNEAQ, per germline (reference sequence). The CDR3 loop is CASSLAVSSTGELFF. In nucleotides, the CDR3 is TGTGCCAGCAGTTTGGCGGTTTCGAGCACCGGGGAGCTGTTTTTT.

This clonotype showed up just a few times. The chain carries TRBV5-1 and TRBJ2-7; D may be TRBD1 or TRBD2 (6 bases each). The CDR3 is 14 amino acids. Germline-derived CDR1 and CDR2 are SGHRS and YFSETQ. Trimming cost V 0 bases and J 7 bases, with 14 bases left between them. The CDR3 DNA sequence: TGCGCCAGCAGCTTGGTTCCGGGGGCGCGGGAGCAGTACTTC. It specifies CASSLVPGAREQYF.

The chain carries TRBV7-9 and TRBJ2-7, with a possible D match to TRBD2 (5 bases). V lost 5 bases and J lost 5, with 7 bases in between. The CDR3 extends over 11 amino acids. The V gene's germline CDR1 is SEHNR and CDR2 FQNEAQ (reference sequence). As DNA, the CDR3 is TGTGCCAGCAGCCGGGGTGACGAGCAGTACTTC. Translated: CASSRGDEQYF.